These 19 T cell receptor beta chains were all obtained from the same sample, sequenced in a study of regulatory T cells in long-lasting Graves disease. The time point is: newly diagnosed GD, antithyroid drugs for less than 3 months. The TCR library was made from RNA that had been extracted from PBMCs in TRIzol. Sequencing libraries for TCR beta were prepared with iRepertoire HTBI primers and Arm-PCR of CDR3 regions. TCRdb reprocessed the multiplex PCR reads via MiXCR and lists one record per CDR3 protein. The sample has hundreds of thousands of distinct CDR3 sequences; approximately 15% are singletons. The same sample was also used in a study of T cells in Graves' hyperthyroidism and ophthalmopathy.

This sample comprised peripheral blood mononuclear cells (PBMCs), obtained at new diagnosis, from a patient treated with antithyroid drugs. The receptors shown here come from a man in his forties with Graves disease.

This clonotype was seen ten or more times. This sequence joins TRBV6-1 and TRBJ2-5, with D unresolved. Germline V gene data show CDR1 as MNHNS and CDR2 as SASEGT. The CDR3 length is 15 residues. The germline V and J ends were trimmed by 6 bases and 2 bases, with 16 bases remaining between them. CDR3 loop: CASSDLLWKQETQYF. The CDR3 DNA is TGTGCCAGCAGCGATCTCCTATGGAAACAAGAGACCCAGTACTTC.

V usage is TRBV7-9 and J usage is TRBJ2-1; 10 nucleotides align to TRBD2. The CDR3 is made up of 16 amino acids. J was trimmed by 4 bases and V by 4 bases; bases with no gene match: 7. Per germline, CDR1 SEHNR and CDR2 FQNEAQ (reference sequence). CDR3 nucleotide sequence: TGTGCCAGCAGCTCGCGCCTAGCGGGAGTTTACAATGAGCAGTTCTTC. Translating it yields CASSSRLAGVYNEQFF.

On this clonotype itself: This may be a read error, as it is one base from a much larger clone. The chain links TRBV12-3 or TRBV12-4 to TRBJ2-1; 9 bases fit TRBD1. Trimming at V came to 7 bases and at J to 6 bases, leaving 13 bases not matched to a gene. This CDR3 is 16 amino acids long. CDR3 region: CASTRCGQGRINEQFF. The DNA for the CDR3 is TGTGCCAGCACACGATGCGGACAGGGGAGAATCAATGAGCAGTTCTTC.

This clonotype appeared many times. The chain carries TRBV4-1 and TRBJ2-3; 7 bases agree with TRBD1. Germline V gene lookup returns CDR1 MGHRA and CDR2 YSYEKL. V lost 4 bases to trimming and J lost 2 bases; unmatched junction nucleotides: 15. CDR3 length: 18 residues. The CDR3 region has the DNA TGCGCCAGCAGCCGAACCGGCGGACAGGCCCAAGTCACAGATACGCAGTATTTT. Translation gives CASSRTGGQAQVTDTQYF.

This clonotype showed up many times. The chain uses TRBV12-3 or TRBV12-4 and TRBJ2-3; TRBD2 agrees at 8 bases. V lost 6 bases and J lost 1; bases outside the gene matches: 12. The CDR3 extends over 17 amino acids. The CDR3 region is CASSPLSGGWGTDTQYF. The DNA for the CDR3 is TGTGCCAGCAGCCCGTTGAGCGGGGGCTGGGGCACAGATACGCAGTATTTT.

This clonotype was found many times. CDR3 protein: CASSLSLRGFSPLHF. CDR3 bases: TGTGCCAGCAGTTTATCGCTCAGGGGTTTTTCACCCCTCCACTTT. The chain recombines TRBV27 with TRBJ1-6; D may be TRBD1 (6 bases). The CDR3 totals 15 residues. V was trimmed by 0 bases and J by 9 bases, leaving 12 bases between them. Germline V lookup: CDR1 MNHEY, CDR2 SMNVEV (reference sequence).

The sample holds many counts of this clonotype. This chain links TRBV3-1 with TRBJ2-3; D unresolved. The germline gives CDR1 LGHDT, CDR2 YNNKEL (reference sequence). CDR3 size: 13 residues. Between the trimmed V and J ends, which lost 0 bases and 8 bases, there was a span of 9 bases. CDR3 in amino acids: CASSQDSRGTQYF. DNA of the CDR3: TGTGCCAGCAGCCAAGATTCGCGCGGTACGCAGTATTTT.

This clonotype was detected many times. The chain has TRBV28 and TRBJ2-3; 10 nucleotides match TRBD2. The CDR3 sequence is 16 residues long. Germline loops: CDR1 MDHEN, CDR2 SYDVKM. Trimming took 3 bases from V and 10 from J; bases not matched to a gene: 13. The CDR3 sequence is CASSFPQSGGGSSQYF. The CDR3 DNA follows: TGTGCCAGCAGTTTCCCCCAAAGCGGGGGGGGAAGTTCGCAGTATTTT.

This chain uses TRBV4-1 with TRBJ1-4; TRBD1 matches 8 bases. Germline values: CDR1 MGHRA, CDR2 YSYEKL. V lost 4 bases to trimming and J lost 13 bases; unmatched junction nucleotides: 17. The CDR3 runs 16 residues. CDR3 protein: CASSLRLQGGIRRLFF. CDR3 in DNA: TGCGCCAGCAGCCTTCGGCTACAGGGGGGGATTAGGAGACTGTTTTTT.

This clonotype was observed many times. This chain uses TRBV9 with TRBJ1-2; no definite D call. Between the trimmed V and J ends, which lost 3 bases and 0 bases, there was a span of 9 bases. The CDR3 totals 14 residues. CDR1 and CDR2 (germline): SGDLS, YYNGEE. The CDR3 loop reads CASSETVSNYGYTF. The CDR3 bases are TGTGCCAGCAGCGAAACGGTTTCTAACTATGGCTACACCTTC.

This clonotype was recorded many times. The V gene is TRBV11-2, the J gene TRBJ2-3; tentative D call: TRBD1 (7 bases). In germline, CDR1 is SGHAT, CDR2 FQNNGV. The length of the CDR3 is 16 residues. V lost 5 bases to trimming and J lost 4 bases, with 19 bases between them. In DNA, the CDR3 is TGTGCCAGCAGCCCAGCAGGGGGGTTGTTGGCAGATACGCAGTATTTT. Its protein product is CASSPAGGLLADTQYF.

This clonotype was counted ten times or more. This chain uses TRBV6-5 with TRBJ2-5; D is undetermined. CDR1 MNHEY and CDR2 SVGAGI come from the germline V gene. The CDR3 runs to 14 residues. V was shortened by 0 bases and J by 5 bases, with 10 bases between the two germline ends. CDR3 sequence: CASSYSKVGETQYF. The CDR3, as DNA: TGTGCCAGCAGTTACTCGAAGGTGGGGGAGACCCAGTACTTC.

This clonotype was found many times. The chain employs TRBV24-1 and TRBJ2-1; 7 nucleotides agree with TRBD1. Germline V gene sequence: CDR1 KGHDR, CDR2 SFDVKD. V was clipped by 4 bases and J by 7 bases; unmatched bases: 9. This CDR3 spans 15 amino acids. CDR3 residues: CATSEPRQGWNEQFF. The CDR3 DNA sequence: TGTGCCACCAGTGAACCTCGACAGGGATGGAATGAGCAGTTCTTC.

This clonotype was counted a single time. The genes are TRBV2 and TRBJ2-5; 10 bases line up with TRBD2. The CDR3 loop spans 14 amino acids. The trim removed 7 bases at V and 2 bases at J, leaving 4 bases unmatched. Germline V gives CDR1 SNHLY, CDR2 FYNNEI. This CDR3 is CASMSGGAQETQYF. As DNA, the CDR3 is TGTGCCAGCATGAGCGGGGGGGCTCAAGAGACCCAGTACTTC.

The chain joins TRBV20-1 to TRBJ2-6, with D perhaps TRBD1 (6 bases). The length of the CDR3 is 20 residues. V was shortened by 0 bases and J by 2 bases, with 23 bases between the two germline ends. Germline CDR1 is DFQATT and CDR2 is SNEGSKA (reference sequence). The CDR3 spells CSARDGQRSPGRPGANVLTF. Written as DNA, the CDR3 is TGCAGTGCTAGAGATGGACAGAGATCCCCTGGCCGTCCTGGGGCCAACGTCCTGACTTTC.

Ten or more counts support this clonotype. CDR3 DNA sequence: TGTGCCAGCAGTTCCGCGGGGAACCCTTCTGGGGCCAACGTCCTGACTTTC. It encodes CASSSAGNPSGANVLTF. The chain uses TRBV12-3 or TRBV12-4 and TRBJ2-6, with a tentative D call TRBD2 (6 bases). V was trimmed by 4 bases and J by 1 base, leaving 14 bases between them. This CDR3 region has 17 residues.

V gene TRBV20-1 combines with J gene TRBJ2-3; tentative D call: TRBD1 (5 bases). Germline CDR1 and CDR2: DFQATT and SNEGSKA (reference sequence). This CDR3 has 13 residues. V was pared by 6 bases and J by 2 bases, with 12 bases between. This chain's CDR3 is CSAEGESTDTQYF. The CDR3 bases are TGCAGTGCCGAAGGGGAATCCACAGATACGCAGTATTTT.

At least ten counts were recorded for this clonotype. The chain is built from TRBV12-3 or TRBV12-4 and TRBJ1-5; TRBD1 agrees at 8 bases. J gave up 0 bases and V 5 bases, and 6 bases lay outside the gene matches. This CDR3 is built from 16 residues. CDR3 DNA sequence: TGTGCCAGCAGTCGACCGACAGGGGTTAGCAATCAGCCCCAGCATTTT. Translation: CASSRPTGVSNQPQHF.

Worth noting for this clonotype: This is likely an artifact of a read error, given a far larger clone one base away. CDR3 sequence: CASSLGTRASAVEQYF. The DNA for the CDR3 is TGTGCCAGCAGCTTGGGGACTAGGGCGTCAGCGGTTGAGCAGTACTTC. The chain employs TRBV7-8 and TRBJ2-4; TRBD2 agrees at 8 bases. CDR1 and CDR2 (germline): SGHVS, FQNEAQ. The CDR3 is 16 residues long. V was clipped by 3 bases and J by 13 bases; unmatched bases: 17. Supplemented by reference TRBV7-8 and TRBJ2-4, the full variable domain reads GAGVSQSPRYKVAKRGQDVALRCDPISGHVSLFWYQQALGQGPEFLTYFQNEAQLDKSGLPSDRFFAERPEGSVSTLKIQRTQQEDSAVYLCASSLGTRASAVEQYFGAGTRLSVL.